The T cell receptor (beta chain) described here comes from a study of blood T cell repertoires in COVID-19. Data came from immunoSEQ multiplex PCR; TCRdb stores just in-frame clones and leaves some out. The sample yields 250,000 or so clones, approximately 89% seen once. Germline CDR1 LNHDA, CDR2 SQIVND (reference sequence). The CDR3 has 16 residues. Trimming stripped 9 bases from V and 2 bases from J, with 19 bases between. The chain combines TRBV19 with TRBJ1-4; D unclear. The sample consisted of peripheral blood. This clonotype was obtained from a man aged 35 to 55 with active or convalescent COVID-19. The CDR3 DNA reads TGTGCCAGCCACGAAAGACCAGGATGGACTAATGAAAAACTGTTTTTT. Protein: CASHERPGWTNEKLFF. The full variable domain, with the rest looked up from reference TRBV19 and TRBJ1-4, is DGGITQSPKYLFRKEGQNVTLSCEQNLNHDAMYWYRQDPGQGLRLIYYSQIVNDFQKGDIAEGYSVSREKKESFPLTVTSAQKNPTAFYLCASHERPGWTNEKLFFGSGTQLSVL.